The TCR beta chain described here comes from a study of PD-1 blockade in classical Hodgkin lymphoma (dated by TCRdb to about 2020). For the wider study: Nivolumab dosing was 3 mg/kg intravenously every 2 weeks, continuing until either disease progression or unacceptable toxicity. To define a peripheral blood immune signature of response to PD-1 blockade in classical Hodgkin lymphoma, the study combined TCR beta sequencing with CyTOF.

CDR1 and CDR2 are read off the germline V gene as SGDLS and YYNGEE. The CDR3 sequence holds 20 residues, the cysteine and phenylalanine included. Kept here is only the CDR3 DNA, which spans 60 bases and is read in frame from base 1. Trimming removed 4 bases from V and 6 bases from J; the gene matches leave 20 bases unexplained. The study at large found these results: Patients starting nivolumab less than 1 year after ASCT had lower diversity and were excluded from later analyses to avoid confounding by immune reconstitution. Baseline diversity similar to that of newly diagnosed patients was observed in trial patients achieving complete response, whereas significantly lower diversity was observed in partial responders and progressors. A significant rise by C4D1 was seen in CD4+ but not CD8+ TCR diversity (p=0.0027 vs p=0.16), with the rise being most apparent in complete responders (p=0.02). Baseline TCR diversity was reported to be lower in newly diagnosed patients than in healthy donors, and even lower in relapsed/refractory patients. The study covered only a single clinical trial cohort, and the causes of the repertoire differences, possibly disease activity or prior therapy, were still not defined.

The sample's time point, from its label and the paper: cycle 2 day 1 (C2D1) of nivolumab. Every trial patient had relapsed after autologous stem cell transplantation, and cohorts A, B and C differed in prior brentuximab vedotin exposure. A total of roughly 60 patients with relapsed/refractory classical Hodgkin lymphoma made up the trial cohort, and each patient's best overall response was complete response, partial response or progressive disease. In the multi-cohort phase II CheckMate 205 trial, trial patients received single-agent nivolumab. An independent review committee assessed best overall response by applying the 2007 International Working Group response criteria. PBMCs from the trial were collected at three points: immediately before nivolumab initiation (C1D1), and during therapy at cycle 2 day 1 and cycle 4 day 1. After peripheral blood was drawn into 8 mL Vacutainer Cell Preparation Tubes, PBMCs were isolated by centrifugation and then cryopreserved.

With respect to this clone: The antigen this receptor binds is unknown. Base qualities are not recorded, but no much larger clone differs from it by a single base.

Genomic DNA was isolated using the Qiagen DNeasy kit from unsorted PBMCs as well as from negatively selected CD4+ and CD8+ fractions. Amplification of TCR beta CDR3 regions was done by immunoSEQ multiplex PCR with primers that anneal to V and J segments. A synthetic immune receptor repertoire was used to minimize amplification bias, and any remaining bias was removed computationally after sequencing. The original pipeline was this. Custom Python scripts were used to quantify repertoire diversity as the Shannon entropy index. Unsorted, CD4+ and CD8+ repertoires were analyzed separately, except for combined analyses in which CD4+ and CD8+ sequences were merged in silico. A clone counted as expanded when the clone's frequency after treatment rose at least 2-fold relative to C1D1, and clones undetected at baseline were given a pseudocount of 0.5. Singleton clones were defined as clones with 0 or 1 copy at C1D1, and non-singleton clones were defined as clones with 2 or more copies. Clones expanded in unsorted samples were labelled as CD4+, CD8+ or unknown by matching protein sequences in sorted samples from the same patient. Diversity changes from C1D1 to C4D1 were tested in paired samples using Wilcoxon tests. Imported from immuneACCESS, the table was reduced by TCRdb to in-frame sequences with V and J called. These copies leave out some clones; in studies compared against another copy, an unresolved V gene accounts for under half, and the cause of the remainder is not known. V and J calls and clone size are as listed in that table; D and trimming were resolved from the DNA. In all, the sample holds roughly 61,000 clones, and approximately 90% of those were seen once. The ten largest clones take up about 9.4% of the sample.

The TCR comes from a human donor with classical Hodgkin lymphoma. Sequencing used peripheral blood mononuclear cells (PBMCs), obtained before the second cycle of nivolumab. Recombination connected TRBV9 to TRBJ2-7; 15 bases in the middle match TRBD2. The CDR3 region has the sequence CASSPVHRRTSGRATTEQYF. The DNA reads as follows: TGTGCCAGCAGCCCCGTTCATCGCAGGACTAGCGGGAGGGCCACCACCGAGCAGTACTTC.